This TCR beta chain comes out of a study of CD8 T cells in Susac syndrome. Random hexamers were used to reverse transcribe 0.5 to 1 ug of RNA. Via MiXCR, TCRdb re-called the immunoSEQ multiplex PCR reads, giving one row per CDR3 protein. This sample yields tens of thousands of distinct CDR3 sequences, of which 90% to 95% are seen a single time; approximately 0.46% belongs to the top ten. CDR3 length: 13 residues. V was clipped by 2 bases and J by 5 bases; unmatched bases: 3. From germline, CDR1 is MNHEY and CDR2 SMNVEV (reference sequence). This chain uses TRBV27 with TRBJ2-7; 7 bases map to TRBD2. Sequencing was carried out using CD8+ T cells from PBMCs. The receptor was derived from a human donor with multiple sclerosis. The chain's CDR3 is CASSLKAGDEQYF. In nucleotides, the CDR3 is TGTGCCAGCAGTTTAAAGGCGGGGGACGAGCAGTACTTC.